The rows below give T cell receptor beta chains drawn from one sample of a study of CD8 T cells in ankylosing spondylitis. Each CDR3 protein gets one entry after TCRdb re-called the 5' RACE reads with MiXCR. The table has approximately 260,000 distinct CDR3 sequences, 8.6% seen once. The sample consisted of blood, either unsorted or a sorted T cell fraction (not recorded which). The receptors were sampled from a male donor with ankylosing spondylitis or in good health (not recorded which). CDR3s include the opening cysteine and the closing phenylalanine or tryptophan. D genes are given only for firm matches.

J | D | V | CDR3
TRBJ2-2 | TRBD1 | TRBV12-3/TRBV12-4 | CASSPGTGSPGELFF
TRBJ2-7 | . | TRBV18 | CASSTTKGHDEQYF
TRBJ2-1 | TRBD2 | TRBV20-1 | CSAGLAGGRPYNEQFF
TRBJ2-7 | . | TRBV12-3/TRBV12-4 | CASAIADLYEQYF
TRBJ2-7 | . | TRBV27 | CASSVRGQGLGVYEQYF
TRBJ2-7 | . | TRBV6-2/TRBV6-3 | CASTLGGEQYF
TRBJ2-3 | . | TRBV30 | CAWSEGAGTDTQYF
TRBJ2-3 | . | TRBV12-3/TRBV12-4 | CASSLGPGLYTDTQYF
TRBJ2-3 | . | TRBV30 | CAWSVRLQDTQYF
TRBJ2-7 | TRBD2 | TRBV12-3/TRBV12-4 | CASSLTSGSLSSYEQYF
TRBJ2-3 | . | TRBV18 | CASSPFGPRPTDTQYF
TRBJ1-1 | . | TRBV20-1 | CSAPPGGRMVEAFF
TRBJ1-2 | . | TRBV20-1 | CSAGQNYGYTF
TRBJ1-4 | . | TRBV7-2 | CASSLNVWQLNEKLFF
TRBJ2-5 | TRBD2 | TRBV15 | CATSIRLAWYQETQYF
TRBJ1-2 | TRBD1 | TRBV2 | CASSSNGLDRGYGYTF
TRBJ2-2 | . | TRBV9 | CASSVVEEENTGELFF
TRBJ1-2 | TRBD1 | TRBV20-1 | CSAGTGVFYGYTF
TRBJ2-7 | . | TRBV12-3/TRBV12-4 | CASSQPQGRSYEQYF
TRBJ2-7 | . | TRBV29-1 | CSAGGGAGTYEQYF
TRBJ2-1 | . | TRBV20-1 | CSARGGGTARNEQFF
TRBJ2-3 | TRBD2 | TRBV6-2/TRBV6-3 | CASQWRGGTDTQYF
TRBJ2-1 | TRBD2 | TRBV20-1 | CSAREVGTSDNEQFF
TRBJ2-5 | TRBD2 | TRBV3-1 | CASSHGLAGEETQYF
TRBJ2-1 | TRBD2 | TRBV10-3 | CAITPGLAGVSIDNEQFF
TRBJ1-2 | . | TRBV11-1 | CASSPTGRRGGYTF
TRBJ2-3 | . | TRBV4-3 | CASSQEGGIDTQYF
TRBJ1-5 | . | TRBV12-3/TRBV12-4 | CASRVGGRGNQPQHF
TRBJ1-2 | TRBD1 | TRBV29-1 | CSVEDRNYGYTF
TRBJ2-4 | TRBD2 | TRBV12-3/TRBV12-4 | CASSPGGSGGGPTGNIQYF
TRBJ2-2 | TRBD2 | TRBV3-1 | CASSVPPLAGPNTGELFF
TRBJ2-1 | TRBD2 | TRBV7-9 | CASSPGLAGVYNEQFF
TRBJ2-5 | TRBD1 | TRBV25-1 | CASSPMTGEETQYF
TRBJ2-3 | TRBD2 | TRBV6-2/TRBV6-3 | CASNPSGVVDTQYF
TRBJ2-7 | . | TRBV7-9 | CASRFRGPEQYF
TRBJ1-2 | . | TRBV7-2 | CASSFTGANYGYTF
TRBJ2-7 | . | TRBV27 | CASSPGLNVEQYF
TRBJ2-7 | . | TRBV5-1 | CASSKKDTEQYF
TRBJ2-2 | . | TRBV20-1 | CSASSPTGELFF
TRBJ2-1 | . | TRBV6-1 | CASSGEAAGSYNEQFF
TRBJ2-7 | . | TRBV7-8 | CASSVRGAYEQYF
TRBJ2-1 | TRBD2 | TRBV5-5 | CASSLALADLPNQFF
TRBJ2-7 | . | TRBV7-9 | CASSLVGTPSRYEQYF
TRBJ2-5 | . | TRBV12-3/TRBV12-4 | CASSFGRIETQYF
TRBJ2-5 | TRBD1 | TRBV29-1 | CSVYRDRRMVETQYF
TRBJ2-3 | TRBD2 | TRBV7-2 | CASSFGTTITDTQYF
TRBJ2-6 | . | TRBV20-1 | CSASRQGGANVLTF
TRBJ1-3 | TRBD1 | TRBV20-1 | CSARDSVDRAGNTIYF
TRBJ2-4 | TRBD1 | TRBV4-2 | CASSQDWGQGLTKNIQYF
TRBJ2-4 | . | TRBV7-8 | CASSLFPQALAKNIQYF
TRBJ1-6 | TRBD1 | TRBV2 | CASFWTGNSPLHF
TRBJ1-2 | . | TRBV6-1 | CASSGTERDGYTF
TRBJ2-1 | . | TRBV20-1 | CSARDPRVSYNEQFF
TRBJ2-1 | . | TRBV5-1 | CASSPGDGAPYNEQFF
TRBJ1-1 | . | TRBV5-5 | CASSLRPGQGVAFF
TRBJ1-5 | TRBD1 | TRBV5-8 | CASSYGQDQPEHF
TRBJ2-5 | . | TRBV2 | CASSGTSRETQYF
TRBJ1-3 | . | TRBV19 | CASSIRASGNTIYF
TRBJ2-2 | TRBD2 | TRBV6-1 | CASRILAGYTGELFF
TRBJ2-1 | TRBD1 | TRBV6-2/TRBV6-3 | CASRRTGLYNEQFF